These 16 T cell receptor beta chains came from one sample sequenced in a study of blood T cell repertoires in COVID-19 (dated by TCRdb to 2018 to 2020). The library was built by means of the immunoSEQ multiplex PCR assay. TCRdb holds this immuneACCESS table with in-frame rearrangements only. Some clones are missing; in checked studies, unresolved V genes explain under half, and the rest has no known cause. Here the sample has roughly 76,000 clones; 87% occur a single time. Around 30% of the sample is held by the ten biggest clonotypes. Sequences were obtained from peripheral blood. These receptors were obtained from a woman of 80 years or more with active or convalescent COVID-19.

The chain employs TRBV5-1 and TRBJ2-7; weak D call: TRBD1 (5 bases). Trimming pared 1 base from V and 2 bases from J, leaving 7 bases between. The CDR3 has 13 residues. In germline, CDR1 is SGHRS, CDR2 YFSETQ. The CDR3 spells CASSLQDTYEQYF. CDR3 bases: TGCGCCAGCAGCTTGCAGGACACCTACGAGCAGTACTTC.

The chain uses TRBV19 and TRBJ1-5; possible D gene TRBD1, 5 bases. The CDR3 loop spans 13 amino acids. In germline, CDR1 is LNHDA, CDR2 SQIVND (reference sequence). The V and J ends lost 6 bases and 8 bases respectively, with 14 bases between them. The CDR3 region is CASSRGGGEPQHF. The CDR3 region has the DNA TGTGCCAGTAGCCGCGGGGGAGGAGAGCCCCAGCATTTT.

The CDR3 reads CASSPSRQGRKSPLHF. The DNA of the CDR3 is TGTGCCAGCAGCCCTTCCCGACAGGGTAGGAAGTCACCCCTCCACTTT. The genes are TRBV11-2 and TRBJ1-6, with 7 bases lining up with TRBD1. Germline CDR1 and CDR2: SGHAT and FQNNGV. The V segment lost 5 bases and the J segment 10 bases; nucleotides outside the gene matches: 14. This CDR3 spans 16 amino acids.

CDR3 DNA: TGTGCCAGCAGCTTAAGTCGGTCTGGGGCCAACGTCCTGACTTTC. This encodes CASSLSRSGANVLTF. The chain carries TRBV7-2 and TRBJ2-6, with D hard to call. Trimming took 2 bases from V and 1 from J, leaving 6 bases between them. Germline CDR1 SGHTA, CDR2 FQGNSA. This CDR3 has 15 residues.

The CDR3 reads CASSLSHPGLAGPYEQYF. CDR3 DNA sequence: TGTGCCAGCAGTTTATCCCACCCGGGACTAGCGGGTCCCTACGAGCAGTACTTC. The chain combines TRBV27 with TRBJ2-7; 12 nucleotides match TRBD2. CDR3 length: 18 residues. The V and J ends lost 0 bases and 2 bases, in that order; junction bases with no gene match: 8. The germline V gene encodes CDR1 MNHEY and CDR2 SMNVEV (reference sequence).

This clone was observed a handful of times. J is TRBJ1-5 and V is TRBV19; D remains ambiguous. Germline CDR1 reads LNHDA; CDR2 reads SQIVND (reference sequence). The V end lost 0 bases, the J end lost 12 bases, and 15 bases lay between the germline ends. CDR3 length equals 14 residues. The CDR3 spells CASSIEGSGAGQHF. For the CDR3, the DNA is TGTGCCAGTAGTATAGAAGGGTCGGGTGCGGGCCAGCATTTT.

The chain carries TRBV9 and TRBJ1-2; 10 positions agree with TRBD1. Looked up from germline, CDR1 is SGDLS and CDR2 is YYNGEE. There are 16 residues in the CDR3. V was pared by 2 bases and J by 4 bases, with 8 bases of the junction left unmatched. CDR3 protein: CASSVGQGNVGYGYTF. CDR3 nucleotides: TGTGCCAGCAGCGTGGGACAGGGGAACGTAGGCTATGGCTACACCTTC.

V and J are TRBV9 and TRBJ1-1; possible D gene TRBD1, 6 bases. This CDR3 spans 13 amino acids. Per the germline V gene, CDR1 is SGDLS and CDR2 is YYNGEE. V lost 5 bases, J lost 2 bases, and 10 bases lay in between. Written as DNA, the CDR3 is TGTGCCAGCAGGGCAGGGGATAACACTGAAGCTTTCTTT. Its protein is CASRAGDNTEAFF.

This chain links TRBV19 with TRBJ1-1, with D possibly being TRBD1 (6 bases). The CDR3 spans 11 residues. Trimming removed 10 bases from V and 6 bases from J, with 12 bases in between. Germline V lookup: CDR1 LNHDA, CDR2 SQIVND (reference sequence). The CDR3 nucleotides read TGTGCCACACAGGGCCGCGCTGAAGCTTTCTTT. Translating it yields CATQGRAEAFF.

The gene calls are TRBV7-2 and TRBJ1-2, with D uncertain. Trimming cost V 10 bases and J 6 bases, with 12 bases left between them. The CDR3 consists of 11 residues. CDR1 and CDR2 (germline): SGHTA, FQGNSA. This CDR3 reads CATKRMDGYTF. The CDR3 nucleotides read TGTGCCACGAAGAGGATGGATGGCTACACCTTC.

The chain uses TRBV10-1 and TRBJ1-1; 7 nucleotides match TRBD1. This CDR3 contains 14 residues. CDR1 and CDR2 (germline): WNHNN, SYGVQD (reference sequence). Trimming at V came to 2 bases and at J to 0 bases, leaving 0 bases not matched to a gene. The CDR3 sequence is CASSEDRVNTEAFF. The CDR3 DNA reads as TGCGCCAGCAGTGAGGACAGGGTGAACACTGAAGCTTTCTTT.

Here the CDR3 reads CSVGTGTSGTYEQYF. CDR3 coding DNA: TGCAGCGTTGGGACAGGGACATCCGGCACCTACGAGCAGTACTTC. The chain uses TRBV29-1 and TRBJ2-7; TRBD1 aligns across 8 bases. V lost 4 bases and J lost 2; bases outside the gene matches: 10. This CDR3 is built from 15 residues. CDR1 and CDR2 (germline): SQVTM, ANQGSEA.

The rearrangement uses TRBV29-1 and TRBJ1-2; 8 positions match TRBD1. CDR1 is SQVTM, CDR2 ANQGSEA, per germline. This CDR3 has 17 amino acids. The junction had 22 bases not matched to a gene; V was cut back by 5 bases and J by 8 bases. The CDR3 nucleotides are TGCAGCGTTCTATCCGCGATCGTTCAAGACAGGGGACAAGGCTACACCTTC. This sequence encodes CSVLSAIVQDRGQGYTF.

The chain is built from TRBV12-3 or TRBV12-4 and TRBJ2-1; D may be TRBD2 (6 bases). The CDR3 spans 12 residues. The V end lost 1 base, the J end lost 11 bases, and 9 bases lay between the germline ends. This CDR3 reads CASSLVGGKQFF. The CDR3 region has the DNA TGTGCCAGCAGTTTAGTCGGAGGGAAGCAGTTCTTC.

The genes are TRBV29-1 and TRBJ2-1; TRBD1 matches 7 bases. Losses at the gene ends were 6 bases for V and 6 bases for J; bases not matched to a gene: 2. CDR1 and CDR2 (germline): SQVTM, ANQGSEA. This CDR3 comprises 11 residues. In DNA, the CDR3 is TGCAGCGTATACAGGGGCAATGAGCAGTTCTTC. It yields the protein CSVYRGNEQFF.

This chain connects TRBV6-2 or TRBV6-3 to TRBJ2-7, with a tentative D call TRBD1 (6 bases). This CDR3 comprises 15 residues. Germline CDR1 reads MNHEY; CDR2 reads SVGEGT. Trimming took off 5 bases at V and 0 bases at J, with 14 bases between the two ends. CDR3 coding DNA: TGTGCCAGCAGTGCAACTTGGGACAACTCCTACGAGCAGTACTTC. This gives the protein CASSATWDNSYEQYF.